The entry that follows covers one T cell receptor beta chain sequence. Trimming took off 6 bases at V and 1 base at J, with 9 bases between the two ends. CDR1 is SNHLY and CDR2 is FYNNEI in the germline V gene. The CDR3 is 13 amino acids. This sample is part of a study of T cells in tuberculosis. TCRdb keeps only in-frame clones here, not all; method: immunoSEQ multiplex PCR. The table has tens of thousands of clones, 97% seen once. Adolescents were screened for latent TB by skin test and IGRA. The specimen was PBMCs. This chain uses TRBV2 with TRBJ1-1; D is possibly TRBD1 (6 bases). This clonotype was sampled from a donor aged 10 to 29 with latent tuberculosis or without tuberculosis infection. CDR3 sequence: CASRSDRNTEAFF. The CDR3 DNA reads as TGTGCCAGCAGATCGGACAGGAACACTGAAGCTTTCTTT.